This passage covers 28 T cell receptor beta chains from one sample sequenced in a study of CD8 T cells in Susac syndrome. Reverse transcription of roughly 0.45 to 1 ug RNA used random hexamers. From the immunoSEQ multiplex PCR reads, TCRdb called clonotypes with MiXCR, one entry per CDR3 protein. This table holds about 70,000 distinct CDR3 sequences, 96% found once. Sequenced: CD4+ T cells from PBMCs. The origin of the receptors is a human donor with multiple sclerosis.

The chain combines TRBV28 with TRBJ1-1; no reliable D call. Trimming shortened V by 6 bases and J by 3 bases, and 20 bases separated the two germline ends. CDR3 length equals 16 residues. The germline V gene has CDR1 MDHEN and CDR2 SYDVKM. The chain's CDR3 is CASSPLLPGGDTEAFF. For the CDR3, the DNA is TGTGCCAGCAGCCCGTTGTTGCCCGGCGGGGACACTGAAGCTTTCTTT.

The chain has TRBV6-1 and TRBJ2-3; D may be TRBD1 or TRBD2 (5 bases each). The length of the CDR3 is 15 residues. V was trimmed by 3 bases and J by 0 bases, leaving 10 bases between them. Germline lookup yields CDR1 MNHNS and CDR2 SASEGT. The CDR3 nucleotides read TGTGCCAGCAGTGACCGGGACGTCAGCACAGATACGCAGTATTTT. Amino acids: CASSDRDVSTDTQYF.

V is TRBV12-3 or TRBV12-4 and J is TRBJ1-2; 7 nucleotides match TRBD1. The V segment lost 6 bases and the J segment 2 bases; nucleotides outside the gene matches: 3. CDR3 size: 13 residues. The CDR3 protein is CASSPGQNYGYTF. In nucleotides, the CDR3 is TGTGCCAGCAGCCCGGGACAGAACTATGGCTACACCTTC.

The chain is built from TRBV12-3 or TRBV12-4 and TRBJ2-1; 9 bases map to TRBD1. Trimming at V came to 0 bases and at J to 6 bases, leaving 6 bases not matched to a gene. The CDR3 runs 16 residues. The CDR3, as DNA: TGTGCCAGCAGTTTAGCCGGGACAGGGAGGGGCAATGAGCAGTTCTTC. This gives the protein CASSLAGTGRGNEQFF.

This clonotype was picked up a small number of times. The chain links TRBV30 to TRBJ2-7; TRBD1 matches 7 bases. The CDR3 contains 13 residues. Germline values: CDR1 GTSNPN, CDR2 SVGIG (reference sequence). V was pared by 3 bases and J by 5 bases, with 7 bases of the junction left unmatched. CDR3 DNA: TGTGCCTGGAGCGACCGACAGGGAAACGAGCAGTACTTC. Its protein product is CAWSDRQGNEQYF.

The chain links TRBV5-1 to TRBJ2-6; the match to TRBD1 covers 7 bases. Trimming cost V 2 bases and J 0 bases; bases outside gene matches: 5. Germline CDR1 reads SGHRS; CDR2 reads YFSETQ. The CDR3 sequence is 17 residues long. The CDR3 DNA follows: TGCGCCAGCAGCTTTGTACAGGGGAACTCTGGGGCCAACGTCCTGACTTTC. It yields the protein CASSFVQGNSGANVLTF. The full variable domain, with the rest looked up from reference TRBV5-1 and TRBJ2-6, is KAGVTQTPRYLIKTRGQQVTLSCSPISGHRSVSWYQQTPGQGLQFLFEYFSETQRNKGNFPGRFSGRQFSNSRSEMNVSTLELGDSALYLCASSFVQGNSGANVLTFGAGSRLTVL.

The chain couples TRBV19 to TRBJ2-3; no firm D call. CDR1 and CDR2 from the germline V gene are LNHDA and SQIVND (reference sequence). CDR3 length: 12 amino acids. Trimming took 6 bases from V and 3 from J, leaving 7 bases between them. The CDR3 sequence is CASRARTDTQYF. The CDR3 DNA reads TGTGCCAGTAGGGCCCGAACAGATACGCAGTATTTT.

The V gene is TRBV19, the J gene TRBJ2-1, with TRBD1 matching 9 bases. Germline V gene lookup returns CDR1 LNHDA and CDR2 SQIVND (reference sequence). This CDR3 contains 16 residues. V dropped 4 bases and J dropped 6; count of bases not matched to a gene: 10. As DNA, the CDR3 is TGTGCCAGTAGTACCGTACAGGGGGCGGACGGCAATGAGCAGTTCTTC. It translates to CASSTVQGADGNEQFF.

The chain carries TRBV19 and TRBJ2-1; 7 bases map to TRBD1. Trimming cost V 6 bases and J 9 bases; bases outside gene matches: 8. Germline V gene sequence: CDR1 LNHDA, CDR2 SQIVND (reference sequence). CDR3 length equals 13 residues. CDR3 sequence: CASRTTGSGEQFF. Here the CDR3 DNA reads TGTGCCAGTAGGACGACAGGGAGTGGTGAGCAGTTCTTC.

The rearrangement uses TRBV6-5 and TRBJ2-7; D is undetermined. Trimming shortened V by 10 bases and J by 5 bases, and 12 bases separated the two germline ends. CDR3 size: 11 residues. CDR1 is MNHEY, CDR2 SVGAGI, per germline. The CDR3 nucleotides are TGTGCCACCAAAACCCCGGACGAGCAGTACTTC. This gives the protein CATKTPDEQYF.

The chain has TRBV5-1 and TRBJ2-5, with 7 bases that match TRBD2. The CDR3 runs to 16 residues. With V trimmed by 1 base and J by 4 bases, 10 bases remained unmatched. The germline gives CDR1 SGHRS, CDR2 YFSETQ. CDR3 region: CASSLRSGAAGETQYF. CDR3 nucleotide sequence: TGCGCCAGCAGCTTGCGGAGCGGGGCGGCCGGAGAGACCCAGTACTTC.

The rearrangement uses TRBV11-2 and TRBJ2-5; TRBD2 is a possible D gene (6 bases). CDR1 is SGHAT and CDR2 is FQNNGV in the germline V gene. This CDR3 spans 13 amino acids. The germline V and J ends were trimmed by 11 bases and 0 bases, with 13 bases remaining between them. CDR3: CASGRGYQETQYF. The CDR3 nucleotides are TGTGCCTCCGGTCGGGGGTACCAAGAGACCCAGTACTTC.

CDR3 nucleotide sequence: TGTGCCAGCAGTTATCGAGTGGATACGCAGTATTTT. Protein sequence: CASSYRVDTQYF. The chain carries TRBV6-2 or TRBV6-3 and TRBJ2-3; D not certain. In germline, CDR1 is MNHEY, CDR2 SVGEGT. This CDR3 is 12 amino acids long. Trimming took off 3 bases at V and 6 bases at J, with 7 bases between the two ends.

This clonotype was picked up one time. The gene calls are TRBV7-9 and TRBJ1-6, with a tentative D call TRBD1 (6 bases). The CDR3 has 15 residues. The germline V and J ends were trimmed by 5 bases and 10 bases, with 18 bases remaining between them. Germline loops: CDR1 SEHNR, CDR2 FQNEAQ (reference sequence). CDR3 nucleotide sequence: TGTGCCAGCAGCCCGGGGGCAGGGATACAGTCACCCCTCCACTTT. The encoded protein is CASSPGAGIQSPLHF.

The rearrangement uses TRBV13 and TRBJ2-2, with no clear D. Germline CDR1 reads PRHDT; CDR2 reads FYEKMQ (reference sequence). This CDR3 spans 12 amino acids. Trimming left V 5 bases short and J 8 bases short, with 9 bases between. This CDR3 is CASSPRRGELFF. CDR3 coding DNA: TGTGCCAGCAGCCCCCGTCGTGGGGAGCTGTTTTTT. Together with reference TRBV13 and TRBJ2-2, the CDR3 gives the full variable domain: AAGVIQSPRHLIKEKRETATLKCYPIPRHDTVYWYQQGPGQDPQFLISFYEKMQSDKGSIPDRFSAQQFSDYHSELNMSSLELGDSALYFCASSPRRGELFFGEGSRLTVL.

The chain combines TRBV12-3 or TRBV12-4 with TRBJ1-6; no reliable D call. The ends were cut back, 5 bases at V and 9 bases at J, with 11 bases in the middle. The CDR3 is made up of 13 amino acids. CDR3 region: CASSLQQGSPLHF. The CDR3 nucleotides are TGTGCCAGCAGTCTACAGCAAGGTTCACCCCTCCACTTT.

This chain joins TRBV9 and TRBJ2-4; 7 bases are shared with TRBD1. V lost 2 bases, J lost 3 bases, and 5 bases stayed unmatched. The germline gives CDR1 SGDLS, CDR2 YYNGEE. The CDR3 is made up of 15 amino acids. The CDR3 protein is CASSVSGTDKNIQYF. The CDR3 region has the DNA TGTGCCAGCAGCGTTTCCGGGACAGACAAAAACATTCAGTACTTC.

The CDR3 reads CASSLRRGLSSGNTIYF. The CDR3 DNA sequence: TGTGCCAGCAGTTTAAGGAGGGGCTTAAGCTCTGGAAACACCATATATTTT. The J gene is TRBJ1-3, the V gene TRBV12-3 or TRBV12-4; the D gene is possibly TRBD1 (5 bases). With 2 bases removed from V and 0 bases from J, the gap between germline ends came to 14 bases. This CDR3 is built from 17 residues.

This clonotype was recorded a few times. The chain has TRBV7-9 and TRBJ2-3; D might be TRBD2 (5 bases). The CDR3 extends over 14 amino acids. Germline lookup yields CDR1 SEHNR and CDR2 FQNEAQ (reference sequence). V shed 2 bases and J shed 0 bases, with 6 bases lying between them. DNA for the CDR3: TGTGCCAGCAGCTTAACGGGGAGCACAGATACGCAGTATTTT. Translation gives CASSLTGSTDTQYF.

The chain has TRBV30 and TRBJ2-7, with 8 bases fitting TRBD1. V lost 2 bases and J lost 6; bases outside the gene matches: 9. CDR3 length equals 14 residues. The V gene's germline CDR1 is GTSNPN and CDR2 SVGIG (reference sequence). The CDR3 nucleotides are TGTGCCTGGAGTCGGGGGACAGGTTCGTCCGAGCAGTACTTC. Protein: CAWSRGTGSSEQYF.

The J gene is TRBJ2-1, the V gene TRBV20-1; perhaps D is TRBD1 or TRBD2 (5 bases each). CDR3 length equals 15 residues. The V gene's germline CDR1 is DFQATT and CDR2 SNEGSKA (reference sequence). The V and J ends lost 6 bases and 4 bases respectively, with 19 bases between them. CDR3 bases: TGCAGTGCCGCGGGCGGCCTGGGGCCTTACAATGAGCAGTTCTTC. Its protein product is CSAAGGLGPYNEQFF.

The chain joins TRBV27 to TRBJ2-6; D remains unclear. V dropped 7 bases and J dropped 0 bases, with 10 bases sitting between them. This CDR3 is 15 amino acids long. The germline CDR1 and CDR2 sequences are MNHEY and SMNVEV (reference sequence). CDR3 region: CASTYGVSGANVLTF. As DNA, the CDR3 is TGTGCCAGCACCTACGGAGTCTCTGGGGCCAACGTCCTGACTTTC.

The V call is TRBV20-1, the J call TRBJ2-1; 13 bases map to TRBD2. The V gene's germline CDR1 is DFQATT and CDR2 SNEGSKA (reference sequence). V trimming: 5 bases; J trimming: 7 bases; junction bases outside the gene matches: 8. The CDR3 covers 15 residues. CDR3 nucleotides: TGCAGTGCTTTAAGACTAGCGGGGGGAGTAAATGAGCAGTTCTTC. Its protein is CSALRLAGGVNEQFF.

The chain joins TRBV7-2 to TRBJ2-2; a weak D match, TRBD1 (6 bases). Per the germline V gene, CDR1 is SGHTA and CDR2 is FQGNSA. The V and J ends lost 3 bases and 1 base respectively, with 9 bases between them. The CDR3 is made up of 15 amino acids. The chain's CDR3 is CASSLGHMNTGELFF. The CDR3, as DNA: TGTGCCAGCAGCTTGGGACATATGAACACCGGGGAGCTGTTTTTT.

The V gene is TRBV6-5, the J gene TRBJ2-2, with unresolved D. This CDR3 contains 14 residues. CDR1 is MNHEY and CDR2 is SVGAGI in the germline V gene. V shed 0 bases and J shed 1 base, with 3 bases lying between them. The CDR3 here is CASSYSRNTGELFF. CDR3 DNA: TGTGCCAGCAGTTACTCAAGGAACACCGGGGAGCTGTTTTTT.

The DNA of the CDR3 is TGCGCCAGCAGCCCCGGGGGGGTTTCACCCCTCCACTTT. This encodes CASSPGGVSPLHF. This chain connects TRBV5-1 to TRBJ1-6, with a tentative D call TRBD1 (5 bases). The V end was cut by 4 bases, the J end by 9 bases, with 11 bases between. The CDR3 has 13 amino acids. Germline V gene data show CDR1 as SGHRS and CDR2 as YFSETQ.

Worth noting for this clonotype: An end of the junction differs from the germline gene, which may be a read error. The chain is built from TRBV7-7 and TRBJ2-2; TRBD1 matches at 11 bases. Germline CDR1 is SSHAT and CDR2 is FNYEAQ (reference sequence). This CDR3 region has 16 residues. The CDR3 nucleotides are TGTGCTAGCAGCATTGCCCCGGGACAGGGGGCCGGGGAGCTGTTTTTT. It encodes CASSIAPGQGAGELFF. Looking up the rest from reference TRBV7-7 and TRBJ2-2 gives the full variable domain: GAGVSQSPRYKVTKRGQDVTLRCDPISSHATLYWYQQALGQGPEFLTYFNYEAQPDKSGLPSDRFSAERPEGSISTLTIQRTEQRDSAMYRCASSIAPGQGAGELFFGEGSRLTVL.

This chain connects TRBV13 to TRBJ2-5; D might be TRBD2 (6 bases). Looked up from germline, CDR1 is PRHDT and CDR2 is FYEKMQ (reference sequence). Trimming left V 5 bases short and J 1 base short, with 8 bases between. The CDR3 consists of 13 residues. In nucleotides, the CDR3 is TGTGCCAGCAGCGGGGGGTCCCAAGAGACCCAGTACTTC. Its translation is CASSGGSQETQYF.